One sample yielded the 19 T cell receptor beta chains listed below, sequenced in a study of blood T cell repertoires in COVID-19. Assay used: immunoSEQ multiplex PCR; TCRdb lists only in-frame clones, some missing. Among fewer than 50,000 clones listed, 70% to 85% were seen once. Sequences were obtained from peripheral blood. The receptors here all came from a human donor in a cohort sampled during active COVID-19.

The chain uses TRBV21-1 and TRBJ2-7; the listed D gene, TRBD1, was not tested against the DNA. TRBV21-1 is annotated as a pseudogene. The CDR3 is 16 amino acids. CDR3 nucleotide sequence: TGTGCCAGCAGCAAAGCGCTTCGACACCAATCCTGGGAGCAGTACTTC. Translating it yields CASSKALRHQSWEQYF.

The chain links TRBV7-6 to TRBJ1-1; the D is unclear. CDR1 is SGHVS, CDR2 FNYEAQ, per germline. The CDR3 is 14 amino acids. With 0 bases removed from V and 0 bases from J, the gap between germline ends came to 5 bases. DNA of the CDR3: TGTGCCAGCAGCTTAGCTTCAGTGAACACTGAAGCTTTCTTT. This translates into CASSLASVNTEAFF.

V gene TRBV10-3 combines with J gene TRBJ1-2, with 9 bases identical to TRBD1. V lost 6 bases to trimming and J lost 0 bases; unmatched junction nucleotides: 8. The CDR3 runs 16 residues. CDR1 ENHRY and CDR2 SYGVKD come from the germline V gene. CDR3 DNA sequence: TGTGCCATCAGAAGACAGGGGGAGACAACTAACTATGGCTACACCTTC. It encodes CAIRRQGETTNYGYTF.

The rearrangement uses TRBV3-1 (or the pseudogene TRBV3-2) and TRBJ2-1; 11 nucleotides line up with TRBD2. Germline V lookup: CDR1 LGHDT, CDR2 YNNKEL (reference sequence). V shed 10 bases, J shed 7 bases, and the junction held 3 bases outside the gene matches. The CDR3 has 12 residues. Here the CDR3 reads CATTSGTNEQFF. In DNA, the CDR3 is TGTGCCACGACTAGCGGGACAAATGAGCAGTTCTTC.

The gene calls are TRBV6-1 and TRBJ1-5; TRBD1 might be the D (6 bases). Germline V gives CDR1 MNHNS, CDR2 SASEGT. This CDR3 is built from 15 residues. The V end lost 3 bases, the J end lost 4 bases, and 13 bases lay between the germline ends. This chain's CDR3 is CASSDWGQGNQPQHF. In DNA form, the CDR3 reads TGTGCCAGCAGTGATTGGGGGCAGGGGAATCAGCCCCAGCATTTT.

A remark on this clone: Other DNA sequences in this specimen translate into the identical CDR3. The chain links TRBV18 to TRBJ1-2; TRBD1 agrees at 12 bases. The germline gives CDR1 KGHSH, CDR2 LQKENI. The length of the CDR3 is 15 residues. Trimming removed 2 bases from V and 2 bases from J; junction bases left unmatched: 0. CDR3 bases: TGTGCCAGCTCACCAGGGACAGGGGGCAACTATGGCTACACCTTC. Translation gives CASSPGTGGNYGYTF.

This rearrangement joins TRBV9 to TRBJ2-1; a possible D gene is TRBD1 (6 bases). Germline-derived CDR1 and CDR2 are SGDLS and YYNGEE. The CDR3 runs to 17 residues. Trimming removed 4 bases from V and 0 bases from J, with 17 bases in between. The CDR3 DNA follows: TGTGCCAGCAGCCTCGGACAGTCTACAGGCTCCTACAATGAGCAGTTCTTC. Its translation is CASSLGQSTGSYNEQFF.

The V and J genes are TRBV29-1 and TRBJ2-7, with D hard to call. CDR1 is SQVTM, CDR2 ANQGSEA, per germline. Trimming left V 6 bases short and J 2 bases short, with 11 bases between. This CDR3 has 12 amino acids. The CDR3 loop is CSVRTSTYEQYF. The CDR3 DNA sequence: TGCAGCGTCAGAACATCCACCTACGAGCAGTACTTC.

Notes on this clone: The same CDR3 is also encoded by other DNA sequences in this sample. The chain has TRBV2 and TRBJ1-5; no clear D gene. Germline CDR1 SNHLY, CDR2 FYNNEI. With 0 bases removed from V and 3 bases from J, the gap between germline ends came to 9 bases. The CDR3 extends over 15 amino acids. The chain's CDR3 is CASSEARGNNQPQHF. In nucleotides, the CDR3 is TGTGCCAGCAGTGAAGCGCGGGGTAACAATCAGCCCCAGCATTTT.

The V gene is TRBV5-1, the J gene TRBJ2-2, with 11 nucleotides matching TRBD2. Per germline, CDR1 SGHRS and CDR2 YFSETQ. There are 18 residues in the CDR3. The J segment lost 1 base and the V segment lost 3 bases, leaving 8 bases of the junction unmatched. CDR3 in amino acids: CASSSNAGTSGNTGELFF. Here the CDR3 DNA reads TGCGCCAGCAGCTCTAACGCCGGGACTAGCGGGAACACCGGGGAGCTGTTTTTT. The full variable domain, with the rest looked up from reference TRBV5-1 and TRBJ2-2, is KAGVTQTPRYLIKTRGQQVTLSCSPISGHRSVSWYQQTPGQGLQFLFEYFSETQRNKGNFPGRFSGRQFSNSRSEMNVSTLELGDSALYLCASSSNAGTSGNTGELFFGEGSRLTVL.

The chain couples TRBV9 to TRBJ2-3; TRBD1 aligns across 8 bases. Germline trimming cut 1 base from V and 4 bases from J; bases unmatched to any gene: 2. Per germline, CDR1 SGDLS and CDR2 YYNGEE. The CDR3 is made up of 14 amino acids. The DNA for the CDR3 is TGTGCCAGCAGCGTACTACAGGGGGCAGATACGCAGTATTTT. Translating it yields CASSVLQGADTQYF.

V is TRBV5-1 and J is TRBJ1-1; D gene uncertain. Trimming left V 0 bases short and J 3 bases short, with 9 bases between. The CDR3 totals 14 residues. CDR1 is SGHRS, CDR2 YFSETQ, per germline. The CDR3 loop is CASSLVGGDTEAFF. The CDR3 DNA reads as TGCGCCAGCAGCTTGGTTGGCGGCGACACTGAAGCTTTCTTT.

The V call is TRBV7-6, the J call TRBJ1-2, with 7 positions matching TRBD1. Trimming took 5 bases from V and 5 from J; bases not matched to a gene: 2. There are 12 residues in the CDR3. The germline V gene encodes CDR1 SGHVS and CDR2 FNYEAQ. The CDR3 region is CASSRDSYGYTF. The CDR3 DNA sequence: TGTGCCAGCAGCCGGGACAGTTATGGCTACACCTTC.

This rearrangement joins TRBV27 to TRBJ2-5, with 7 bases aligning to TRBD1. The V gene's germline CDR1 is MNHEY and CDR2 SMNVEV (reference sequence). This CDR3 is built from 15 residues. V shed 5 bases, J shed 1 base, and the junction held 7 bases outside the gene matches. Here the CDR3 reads CASSRPGTAQETQYF. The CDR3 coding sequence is TGTGCCAGCAGTCGACCCGGGACAGCCCAAGAGACCCAGTACTTC.

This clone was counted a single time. This CDR3 reads CASSLVVSVPTGELFF. CDR3 nucleotides: TGTGCCAGCAGCTTAGTAGTTAGCGTGCCCACCGGGGAGCTGTTTTTT. The rearrangement uses TRBV7-2 and TRBJ2-2, with D perhaps TRBD2 (5 bases). The CDR3 sequence is 16 residues long. In germline, CDR1 is SGHTA, CDR2 FQGNSA. V lost 1 base, J lost 4 bases, and 13 bases lay in between.

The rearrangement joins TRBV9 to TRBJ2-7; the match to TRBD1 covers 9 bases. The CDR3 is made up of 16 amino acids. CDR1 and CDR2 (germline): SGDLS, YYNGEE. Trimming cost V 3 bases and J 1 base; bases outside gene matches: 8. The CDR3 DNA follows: TGTGCCAGCAGCGACGCAAGGACAGGGGAATCCTACGAGCAGTACTTC. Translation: CASSDARTGESYEQYF. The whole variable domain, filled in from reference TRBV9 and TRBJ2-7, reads DSGVTQTPKHLITATGQRVTLRCSPRSGDLSVYWYQQSLDQGLQFLIQYYNGEERAKGNILERFSAQQFPDLHSELNLSSLELGDSALYFCASSDARTGESYEQYFGPGTRLTVT.

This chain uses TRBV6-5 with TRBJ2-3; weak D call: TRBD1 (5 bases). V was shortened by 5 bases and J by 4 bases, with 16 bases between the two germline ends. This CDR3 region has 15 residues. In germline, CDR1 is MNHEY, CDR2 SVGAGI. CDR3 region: CASSKLYGASDTQYF. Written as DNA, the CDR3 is TGTGCCAGCAGTAAGCTGTATGGGGCGTCAGATACGCAGTATTTT.

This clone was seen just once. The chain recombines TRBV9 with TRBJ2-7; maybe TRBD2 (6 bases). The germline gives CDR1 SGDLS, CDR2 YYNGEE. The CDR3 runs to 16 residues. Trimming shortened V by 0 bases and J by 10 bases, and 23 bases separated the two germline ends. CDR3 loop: CASSVGRGLGVEKQYF. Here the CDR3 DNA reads TGTGCCAGCAGCGTAGGGCGGGGCCTAGGGGTCGAAAAACAGTACTTC.

The DNA of the CDR3 is TGTGCCAGCAGCCATGGCGCTAGCAGTTTGAATGAGCAGTTCTTC. Its translation is CASSHGASSLNEQFF. This chain connects TRBV3-1 (or the pseudogene TRBV3-2) to TRBJ2-1; perhaps TRBD2 as D (5 bases). The V end lost 3 bases, the J end lost 7 bases, and 16 bases lay between the germline ends. This CDR3 comprises 15 residues. Germline loops: CDR1 LGHDT, CDR2 YNNKEL (reference sequence).